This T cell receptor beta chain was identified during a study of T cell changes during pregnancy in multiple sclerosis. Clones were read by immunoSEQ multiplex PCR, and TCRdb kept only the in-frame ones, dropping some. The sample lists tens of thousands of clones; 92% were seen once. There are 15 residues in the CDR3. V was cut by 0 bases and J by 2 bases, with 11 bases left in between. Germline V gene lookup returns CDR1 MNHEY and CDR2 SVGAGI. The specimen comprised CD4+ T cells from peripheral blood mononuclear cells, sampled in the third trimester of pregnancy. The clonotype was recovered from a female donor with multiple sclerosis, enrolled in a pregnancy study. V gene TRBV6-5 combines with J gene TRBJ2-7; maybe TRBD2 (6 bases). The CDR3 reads CASSYSGGETYEQYF. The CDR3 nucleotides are TGTGCCAGCAGTTACTCGGGCGGGGAGACCTACGAGCAGTACTTC.